A single sample is the source of the 28 T cell receptor beta chains below, sequenced in a study of T-cell reconstitution after alpha-beta-depleted transplantation in children. The TCRbeta library incorporated unique molecular identifiers. Using its own MiXCR run on the PCR reads, TCRdb lists one record per CDR3 protein. The sample has about a million distinct CDR3 sequences, around 30% seen once. The source was PBMCs, mostly from graft donor cells, collected 360 days after TCRalphabeta/CD19-depleted stem cell transplant. These receptors came from a boy younger than two who had a stem cell transplant for SCID, so the T cells may come from the graft donor.

This sequence joins TRBV9 and TRBJ2-7; D is tentatively TRBD1 or TRBD2 (5 bases each). V was pared by 3 bases and J by 6 bases, with 22 bases between. Germline V lookup: CDR1 SGDLS, CDR2 YYNGEE. CDR3 length: 16 amino acids. The CDR3 loop reads CASSGGAGTEPSEQYF. CDR3 sequence (DNA): TGTGCCAGCAGCGGAGGAGCCGGGACGGAGCCGAGCGAGCAGTACTTC.

This clonotype was detected a few times. The chain is built from TRBV7-2 and TRBJ1-4; weak D call: TRBD1 (5 bases). The V and J ends lost 5 bases and 5 bases respectively, with 15 bases between them. The CDR3 has 15 amino acids. Germline-derived CDR1 and CDR2 are SGHTA and FQGNSA. The CDR3 region is CASSRRGAENEKLFF. Written as DNA, the CDR3 is TGTGCCAGCAGCAGGAGAGGGGCGGAAAATGAAAAACTGTTTTTT.

This chain joins TRBV6-1 and TRBJ1-1, with a weak D call TRBD1 (6 bases). Germline lookup yields CDR1 MNHNS and CDR2 SASEGT. V was trimmed by 4 bases and J by 3 bases, leaving 12 bases between them. This CDR3 has 14 amino acids. Here the CDR3 reads CASSGGQTYTEAFF. In nucleotides, the CDR3 is TGTGCCAGCAGTGGCGGACAGACCTACACTGAAGCTTTCTTT.

V and J are TRBV9 and TRBJ2-7; 11 bases line up with TRBD1. Germline V gene data show CDR1 as SGDLS and CDR2 as YYNGEE. Trimming took 0 bases from V and 7 from J; bases not matched to a gene: 9. This CDR3 has 16 amino acids. The CDR3 coding sequence is TGTGCCAGCAGCGTAGGAAGGGACAGGGGGGCCTGGGAGCAGTACTTC. It codes for CASSVGRDRGAWEQYF.

This clonotype turned up a few times. The rearrangement links TRBV4-2 to TRBJ2-3; tentative D call: TRBD1 (6 bases). The CDR3 sequence is 18 residues long. The V end lost 2 bases, the J end lost 14 bases, and 32 bases lay between the germline ends. Germline V gene sequence: CDR1 LGHNA, CDR2 YNFKEQ. For the CDR3, the DNA is TGTGCCAGCAGCCAACAGGGGCCAAGCGCGGCCCCTACGCTCACAAGGTATTTT. Its translation: CASSQQGPSAAPTLTRYF.

The CDR3 loop reads CASSQKPAGNTEAFF. The CDR3 region has the DNA TGTGCCAGCAGCCAAAAGCCAGCGGGCAACACTGAAGCTTTCTTT. The rearrangement links TRBV4-2 to TRBJ1-1; no firm D call. Germline CDR1 and CDR2: LGHNA and YNFKEQ. The CDR3 contains 15 residues. The V end lost 2 bases, the J end lost 2 bases, and 12 bases lay between the germline ends.

J is TRBJ2-7 and V is TRBV10-3; 8 bases fit TRBD1. This CDR3 contains 14 residues. Germline CDR1 ENHRY, CDR2 SYGVKD. V gave up 6 bases and J gave up 5 bases; unmatched junction bases: 9. The CDR3, as DNA: TGTGCCATCAGGACGGACAGGGAGTTCAACGAGCAGTACTTC. This gives the protein CAIRTDREFNEQYF.

This clonotype was detected only a few times. The chain uses TRBV10-3 and TRBJ2-1, with D uncertain. Trimming took off 0 bases at V and 0 bases at J, with 12 bases between the two ends. The CDR3 sequence is 17 residues long. Germline V gene lookup returns CDR1 ENHRY and CDR2 SYGVKD. The CDR3, as DNA: TGTGCCATCAGTGAGTCGACTGAAGTTCTCTCCTACAATGAGCAGTTCTTC. Protein: CAISESTEVLSYNEQFF.

The chain recombines TRBV2 with TRBJ1-1; D gene unclear. This CDR3 has 13 amino acids. The V gene's germline CDR1 is SNHLY and CDR2 FYNNEI. Trimming removed 7 bases at V and 1 base at J, with 10 bases between. The CDR3 DNA sequence: TGTGCCAGCAAAATAGGGTGGAACACTGAAGCTTTCTTT. Its protein product is CASKIGWNTEAFF.

V and J are TRBV7-9 and TRBJ1-2; D might be TRBD1 (6 bases). Germline lookup yields CDR1 SEHNR and CDR2 FQNEAQ (reference sequence). Trimming removed 2 bases at V and 3 bases at J, with 10 bases between. The CDR3 runs 14 residues. The CDR3 here is CASSLPRQDYGYTF. The CDR3 region has the DNA TGTGCCAGCAGCTTACCGAGACAGGACTATGGCTACACCTTC.

This clonotype was picked up a small number of times. This chain joins TRBV12-3 or TRBV12-4 and TRBJ1-2; the D is unclear. Trimming took 2 bases from V and 4 from J, leaving 11 bases between them. The CDR3 is 14 residues long. The CDR3 loop reads CASSLMGFAYGYTF. Here the CDR3 DNA reads TGTGCCAGCAGTTTAATGGGATTCGCCTATGGCTACACCTTC.

In its sample, this clonotype was seen a few times. For the CDR3, the DNA is TGTGCCACCAGCAGAGATCGGGGTAAGGGACTTAACTACGAGCAGTACTTC. It translates to CATSRDRGKGLNYEQYF. This chain links TRBV15 with TRBJ2-7, with D perhaps TRBD2 (6 bases). Germline CDR1 LNHNV, CDR2 YYDKDF (reference sequence). This CDR3 is built from 17 residues. The V and J ends lost 0 bases and 3 bases respectively, with 18 bases between them.

This clonotype was seen a few times. The CDR3 loop is CASSRGLAGSNTGELFF. The CDR3 DNA is TGCGCCAGCAGCAGGGGCCTAGCGGGGTCGAACACCGGGGAGCTGTTTTTT. The rearrangement joins TRBV5-1 to TRBJ2-2, with 9 bases aligning to TRBD2. The V and J ends lost 4 bases and 0 bases, in that order; junction bases with no gene match: 7. Per germline, CDR1 SGHRS and CDR2 YFSETQ. The CDR3 runs to 17 residues.

The sample holds many counts of this clonotype. The chain combines TRBV25-1 with TRBJ2-3, with D possibly matching TRBD1 (5 bases). V was clipped by 8 bases and J by 6 bases, with 9 bases between them. The CDR3 is 11 amino acids. CDR1 is MGHDK, CDR2 SYGVNS, per germline. The CDR3 DNA reads TGTGCCAGCGTGGGGCGGGATACGCAGTATTTT. Encoded protein: CASVGRDTQYF.

This clonotype was seen more than once but under ten times. The V and J genes are TRBV7-2 and TRBJ2-5; maybe TRBD2 (5 bases). V lost 2 bases and J 4 bases, leaving 20 bases between the germline ends. Germline V lookup: CDR1 SGHTA, CDR2 FQGNSA. The CDR3 covers 17 residues. The CDR3 is CASSLMGVVGVGETQYF. The CDR3 nucleotides read TGTGCCAGCAGCTTAATGGGCGTTGTGGGAGTGGGAGAGACCCAGTACTTC. Full variable domain (missing parts from reference TRBV7-2 and TRBJ2-5): GAGVSQSPSNKVTEKGKDVELRCDPISGHTALYWYRQSLGQGLEFLIYFQGNSAPDKSGLPSDRFSAERTGGSVSTLTIQRTQQEDSAVYLCASSLMGVVGVGETQYFGPGTRLLVL.

The genes are TRBV18 and TRBJ2-7, with D tentatively TRBD1 (6 bases). The CDR3 has 17 amino acids. The ends were cut back, 4 bases at V and 0 bases at J, with 19 bases in the middle. Germline V gene sequence: CDR1 KGHSH, CDR2 LQKENI. The CDR3 DNA reads TGTGCCAGCTCACGCCTCGCTGTGGACAGCAACTCCTACGAGCAGTACTTC. Its translation: CASSRLAVDSNSYEQYF.

This clonotype was recorded a few times. The chain combines TRBV27 with TRBJ2-1; D is uncertain. Germline CDR1 is MNHEY and CDR2 is SMNVEV (reference sequence). Trimming took 9 bases from V and 11 from J, leaving 5 bases between them. This CDR3 is built from 8 residues. The CDR3 sequence: CAREKQFF. The CDR3 nucleotides are TGTGCCAGGGAGAAGCAGTTCTTC.

The chain uses TRBV29-1 and TRBJ1-1; 7 bases fit TRBD1. From germline, CDR1 is SQVTM and CDR2 ANQGSEA. CDR3 length equals 12 residues. The V and J ends lost 5 bases and 4 bases, in that order; junction bases with no gene match: 4. CDR3 DNA: TGCAGCGTTTTACAGGGGAGCACTGAAGCTTTCTTT. It codes for CSVLQGSTEAFF.

This chain joins TRBV5-1 and TRBJ1-1; no firm D call. V lost 2 bases, J lost 2 bases, and 10 bases lay in between. This CDR3 region has 14 residues. CDR1 is SGHRS and CDR2 is YFSETQ in the germline V gene. CDR3 sequence reads: CASSFGLTNTEAFF. Written as DNA, the CDR3 is TGCGCCAGCAGCTTTGGGCTTACCAACACTGAAGCTTTCTTT. Full variable domain (remainder filled in from reference TRBV5-1 and TRBJ1-1): KAGVTQTPRYLIKTRGQQVTLSCSPISGHRSVSWYQQTPGQGLQFLFEYFSETQRNKGNFPGRFSGRQFSNSRSEMNVSTLELGDSALYLCASSFGLTNTEAFFGQGTRLTVV.

This chain joins TRBV12-3 or TRBV12-4 and TRBJ1-5; D is uncertain. The CDR3 contains 14 residues. V shed 3 bases and J shed 0 bases, with 6 bases lying between them. The CDR3 protein is CASSLESSNQPQHF. The DNA for the CDR3 is TGTGCCAGCAGTTTGGAGAGTAGCAATCAGCCCCAGCATTTT.

The chain couples TRBV2 to TRBJ1-4, with TRBD1 matching over 9 bases. The ends lost 4 bases at V and 5 bases at J; junction bases unmatched: 17. CDR1 is SNHLY, CDR2 FYNNEI, per germline. The CDR3 spans 19 residues. For the CDR3, the DNA is TGTGCCAGCAGTGCCCGGCCGGGACAGGGTAGGGGTCGGAATGAAAAACTGTTTTTT. Its protein product is CASSARPGQGRGRNEKLFF.

V gene TRBV7-2 combines with J gene TRBJ2-1; the match to TRBD2 covers 10 bases. The CDR3 extends over 17 amino acids. The V segment lost 5 bases and the J segment 8 bases; nucleotides outside the gene matches: 15. Germline assignment: CDR1 SGHTA and CDR2 FQGNSA. The CDR3 DNA is TGTGCCAGCAGCCCGATGCAGCGGGGGGGCCCGAAAGATGAGCAGTTCTTC. Amino acids: CASSPMQRGGPKDEQFF.

DNA for the CDR3: TGTGCCAGCTCACCACGGGAGAGCAGGTTCTCTGGAAACACCATATATTTT. The encoded protein is CASSPRESRFSGNTIYF. V gene TRBV18 combines with J gene TRBJ1-3; no definite D call. The V gene lost 1 base and the J gene lost 0 bases, with 13 bases spanning the gap. CDR1 and CDR2 from the germline V gene are KGHSH and LQKENI. This CDR3 comprises 17 residues.

This chain connects TRBV7-8 to TRBJ2-2; no definite D call. This CDR3 has 13 residues. The germline CDR1 and CDR2 sequences are SGHVS and FQNEAQ. The ends were cut back, 7 bases at V and 6 bases at J, with 12 bases in the middle. The CDR3 coding sequence is TGTGCCAGCACCCCTGAACGGGCCGGGGAGCTGTTTTTT. Its protein is CASTPERAGELFF.

The chain has TRBV6-5 and TRBJ2-7, with 7 bases that match TRBD2. Per germline, CDR1 MNHEY and CDR2 SVGAGI. CDR3 length equals 13 residues. V shed 2 bases and J 6 bases; nucleotides not matched to a gene: 4. The CDR3 here is CASSYGTTLEQYF. The CDR3 region has the DNA TGTGCCAGCAGTTACGGGACTACCCTCGAGCAGTACTTC.

The CDR3 nucleotides are TGTGCCAGCAGTCCCAGGTCGGCCTACGGGGGGCTTGACGGGGAGCTGTTTTTT. Translated, it gives CASSPRSAYGGLDGELFF. V and J are TRBV12-3 or TRBV12-4 and TRBJ2-2, with D tentatively TRBD2 (7 bases). V was pared by 5 bases and J by 7 bases, with 26 bases between. CDR3 length: 18 amino acids.

This sequence joins TRBV28 and TRBJ2-5; 10 nucleotides agree with TRBD2. Germline V gene sequence: CDR1 MDHEN, CDR2 SYDVKM. The CDR3 length is 15 residues. V lost 9 bases and J lost 2; bases outside the gene matches: 9. The CDR3 DNA reads as TGTGCCAGTTCGATGCTAGCGGGGGAGCAAGAGACCCAGTACTTC. This translates into CASSMLAGEQETQYF.

The V gene is TRBV29-1, the J gene TRBJ2-1, with TRBD1 as a possible D gene (6 bases). The CDR3 has 13 amino acids. V dropped 4 bases and J dropped 8 bases, with 15 bases sitting between them. Germline values: CDR1 SQVTM, CDR2 ANQGSEA. The DNA of the CDR3 is TGCAGCGTTGGGGGGACATCTATTGATGAGCAGTTCTTC. This gives the protein CSVGGTSIDEQFF.